This T cell receptor (beta chain) was observed in a study of regulatory T cells in long-lasting Graves disease. To make TCR beta libraries, researchers used iRepertoire HTBI primers and Arm-PCR of CDR3 regions. TCRdb redid the calling of the multiplex PCR reads with MiXCR, one entry per CDR3 protein. The data show roughly 490,000 distinct CDR3 sequences, with around a fifth seen just once and roughly 13% held by the top ten. The length of the CDR3 is 15 residues. The junction had 10 bases not matched to a gene; V was cut back by 5 bases and J by 8 bases. Germline V gene data show CDR1 as SEHNR and CDR2 as FQNEAQ (reference sequence). Described time point: persistent/refractory GD, antithyroid drugs over 5 years with positive TRAb. PBMCs provided the RNA from which the TCR library was made.

This clonotype was obtained from a female donor with Graves disease. The material sequenced was peripheral blood mononuclear cells (PBMCs), taken when the disease was refractory, from a patient treated with antithyroid drugs. The V call is TRBV7-9, the J call TRBJ1-4; 8 bases are shared with TRBD1. The CDR3 DNA reads as TGTGCCAGCAGCACCTGGACAGGGATGAGGGAAAAACTGTTTTTT. This encodes CASSTWTGMREKLFF.